The rows below give T cell receptor beta chains drawn from one sample of a study of cytomegalovirus exposure and HLA in healthy donors. TCRdb keeps only in-frame clones here, not all; method: immunoSEQ multiplex PCR. Its clone listing holds some 200,000 clones. What was sequenced was PBMCs. These TCRs come from a young woman in good health and CMV-seropositive. The CDR3 runs from the conserved cysteine through the conserved F or W. A D gene is named only where the DNA matches it firmly.

>NA|TRBJ1-1|13|TRBV29-1
CSGWQDMNTEAFF
TGCAGCGGGTGGCAGGACATGAACACTGAAGCTTTCTTT
>TRBD1|TRBJ1-2|15|TRBV14
CASSQASTGLHGYTF
TGTGCCAGCAGCCAAGCCTCGACAGGGCTCCATGGCTACACCTTC
>NA|TRBJ1-4|14|TRBV11-3
CASSLDVAGEKLFF
TGTGCCAGCAGCTTAGATGTCGCGGGTGAAAAACTGTTTTTT
>NA|TRBJ2-1|13|TRBV9
CASSKTLYNEQFF
TGTGCCAGCAGTAAGACTCTCTACAATGAGCAGTTCTTC
>NA|TRBJ1-2|11|TRBV5-8
CATPVAYGYTF
TGTGCGACCCCGGTAGCCTATGGCTACACCTTC
>NA|TRBJ2-3|12|TRBV10-3
CAIRGGTDTQYF
TGTGCCATCAGGGGGGGTACAGATACGCAGTATTTT
>NA|TRBJ2-7|17|TRBV7-8
CASSTHRQASFLYEQYF
TGTGCCAGCAGCACCCACCGACAGGCCTCTTTCCTGTACGAGCAGTACTTC
>NA|TRBJ2-4|12|TRBV30
CAWGEEKNIQYF
TGTGCCTGGGGCGAGGAAAAAAACATTCAGTACTTC
>NA|TRBJ2-7|15|TRBV11-3
CASSLGGLNGYEQYF
TGTGCCAGCAGCTTAGGGGGGCTCAATGGCTACGAGCAGTACTTC
>NA|TRBJ2-2|13|TRBV18
CASSTGNTGELFF
TGTGCCAGCTCAACAGGGAACACCGGGGAGCTGTTTTTT
>NA|TRBJ2-1|14|TRBV5-1
CASSSQIGNNEQFF
TGCGCCAGCAGCTCACAGATAGGAAACAATGAGCAGTTCTTC